This T cell receptor beta chain was captured in a study of shared clonotypes between healthy human individuals. The V gene lost 6 bases and the J gene lost 4 bases, with 10 bases spanning the gap. The CDR3 loop spans 12 amino acids. Germline lookup yields CDR1 MNHNS and CDR2 SASEGT. Assay: immunoSEQ multiplex PCR; the TCRdb copy retains only in-frame clones and omits some. The sample carries more than 2 million clones, approximately 95% recorded once. J is TRBJ2-7 and V is TRBV6-1; the D gene could be TRBD1 or TRBD2 (5 bases each). This sequence originates from a man aged 18 to 30 in good health. Sequences were obtained from naive CD4+ T cells sorted from blood. Specified subset: CD45RA+ positively selected. This chain's CDR3 is CASRGEGYEQYF. CDR3 in DNA: TGTGCCAGCAGGGGGGAAGGATACGAGCAGTACTTC.